The source of this T cell receptor (beta chain) is a study of blood T cell repertoires in COVID-19. The overall study: Sources were T cells, B-cell-depleted T cells, or PBMCs; the material itself was cDNA or gDNA.

In the source study's methods: Using reference gene primer amplification, nucleated cell counts were estimated. Method: immunoSEQ multiplex PCR; TCRdb's copy keeps in-frame clones and lacks some. V, J and clone size are taken as reported in that table, and D and trimming were inferred from the DNA itself. Altogether about 220,000 clones are present, more than 75% being singletons, with the ten largest covering less than 6%. Germline V gene data show CDR1 as MNHEY and CDR2 as SVGEGT. The length of the CDR3 is 12 residues. Unmatched junction bases numbered 5, after V lost 6 bases and J lost 8 bases. A remark on this clone: Distinct nucleotide sequences in the sample also encode this CDR3.

Seattle patients were enrolled during active infection and followed longitudinally. This chain joins TRBV6-2 or TRBV6-3 and TRBJ1-2; 8 bases map to TRBD1. Input material: peripheral blood. This TCR came from a woman aged 70-85 years with COVID-19, enrolled during active disease. CDR3 DNA: TGTGCCAGCAGCCCAGGGGGCTGGGGCTACACCTTC. Translated, it gives CASSPGGWGYTF.